These 27 T cell receptor beta chains were sequenced from one sample in a study of cytomegalovirus exposure and HLA in healthy donors. Amplification used 60 Vbeta primers and 13 Jbeta primers. Only in-frame clones appear in the TCRdb table, and some are missing; sequencing was by immunoSEQ multiplex PCR. There are under 200,000 clones in the sample; 70% to 80% occur only once, and over 1.1% lies in the top ten. Sequenced input: PBMCs. These receptors were collected from a man in his sixties in good health and CMV-seronegative.

This sequence joins TRBV4-3 and TRBJ2-7; possibly TRBD1 for D (5 bases). V lost 3 bases, J lost 3 bases, and 18 bases lay in between. There are 16 residues in the CDR3. Germline values: CDR1 LGHNA, CDR2 YSLEER. The CDR3 sequence: CASSQTATALVYEQYF. As DNA, the CDR3 is TGCGCCAGCAGCCAGACAGCCACAGCATTAGTCTACGAGCAGTACTTC.

V gene TRBV19 combines with J gene TRBJ1-5; 7 bases fit TRBD1. The germline gives CDR1 LNHDA, CDR2 SQIVND (reference sequence). V gave up 5 bases and J gave up 2 bases; unmatched junction bases: 3. The CDR3 is made up of 14 amino acids. The chain's CDR3 is CASSEGQRNQPQHF. The CDR3 DNA reads as TGTGCCAGTAGTGAGGGACAGCGCAATCAGCCCCAGCATTTT.

The gene calls are TRBV14 and TRBJ1-4; D ambiguous. The CDR3 spans 15 residues. Trimming shortened V by 4 bases and J by 8 bases, and 17 bases separated the two germline ends. The germline CDR1 and CDR2 sequences are SGHDN and FVKESK. CDR3 in DNA: TGTGCCAGCAGCCCAAGGAGGGAACCAGGAGAAAAACTGTTTTTT. Protein: CASSPRREPGEKLFF.

The chain links TRBV7-8 to TRBJ2-5, with no clear D. The DNA end is more similar to TRBJ2-7, so the J call may be wrong. The CDR3 runs to 14 residues. From germline, CDR1 is SGHVS and CDR2 FQNEAQ. CDR3 coding DNA: TGTGCCAGCAGCTCCCTCCCAGGCGCGTACGAGCAGTACTTC. Translating gives CASSSLPGAYEQYF.

V usage is TRBV28 and J usage is TRBJ2-7; 11 bases align to TRBD1. This CDR3 is built from 15 residues. Germline values: CDR1 MDHEN, CDR2 SYDVKM. The trim removed 6 bases at V and 2 bases at J, leaving 6 bases unmatched. The CDR3 loop reads CASSDPGQGAYEQYF. Written as DNA, the CDR3 is TGTGCCAGCAGCGATCCGGGACAGGGGGCCTACGAGCAGTACTTC.

The CDR3 loop is CAWSELAGAYGYTF. For the CDR3, the DNA is TGTGCCTGGAGTGAGCTTGCGGGGGCCTATGGCTACACCTTC. The chain employs TRBV30 and TRBJ1-2; a possible D gene is TRBD1 (6 bases). The germline CDR1 and CDR2 sequences are GTSNPN and SVGIG (reference sequence). Trimming removed 1 base at V and 4 bases at J, with 13 bases between. This CDR3 has 14 residues.

The chain links TRBV7-9 to TRBJ2-7; 8 nucleotides agree with TRBD1. Per germline, CDR1 SEHNR and CDR2 FQNEAQ (reference sequence). The CDR3 has 14 amino acids. Trimming removed 3 bases from V and 4 bases from J; junction bases left unmatched: 5. In DNA, the CDR3 is TGTGCCAGCAGCTTTCCCGGACAGGGTTACGAGCAGTACTTC. Its protein is CASSFPGQGYEQYF.

This chain connects TRBV6-8 to TRBJ1-4; D might be TRBD1 (5 bases). Trimming cost V 9 bases and J 5 bases, with 13 bases left between them. The CDR3 runs to 13 residues. Germline CDR1 and CDR2: MNHGY and SAAAGT. CDR3 in DNA: TGTGCCAGAGACAGATGTAAGAATGAAAAACTGTTTTTT. Protein product: CARDRCKNEKLFF.

The V call is TRBV5-1, the J call TRBJ2-5; tentative D call: TRBD2 (5 bases). CDR1 SGHRS and CDR2 YFSETQ come from the germline V gene. The CDR3 is 15 amino acids. V was trimmed by 1 base and J by 5 bases, leaving 15 bases between them. DNA for the CDR3: TGCGCCAGCAGCTTGCTCCAAATGGGAGCGGAGACCCAGTACTTC. It translates to CASSLLQMGAETQYF.

The CDR3 sequence: CASRHVTAGQETQYF. For the CDR3, the DNA is TGTGCCAGCAGACACGTGACTGCGGGACAAGAGACCCAGTACTTC. The chain combines TRBV6-5 with TRBJ2-5, with TRBD2 as a possible D gene (6 bases). The CDR3 covers 15 residues. In germline, CDR1 is MNHEY, CDR2 SVGAGI. The V gene lost 6 bases and the J gene lost 2 bases, with 16 bases spanning the gap.

This chain uses TRBV7-9 with TRBJ2-1; 9 positions agree with TRBD2. CDR1 and CDR2 (germline): SEHNR, FQNEAQ (reference sequence). The CDR3 runs 15 residues. The V and J ends lost 5 bases and 15 bases, in that order; junction bases with no gene match: 17. The CDR3 bases are TGTGCCAGCAGCCGCGCGCTAGCGGGACACCGAGCATTGTTCTTC. As protein: CASSRALAGHRALFF.

V gene TRBV2 combines with J gene TRBJ2-7, with 7 bases lining up with TRBD1. The junction had 7 bases not matched to a gene; V was cut back by 5 bases and J by 9 bases. The CDR3 is 12 residues long. The germline V gene has CDR1 SNHLY and CDR2 FYNNEI. The CDR3 here is CASSLQGYGQYF. The CDR3 DNA reads TGTGCCAGCAGTTTACAGGGGTATGGGCAGTACTTC.

The rearrangement uses TRBV2 and TRBJ2-5; 7 bases match TRBD2. Germline values: CDR1 SNHLY, CDR2 FYNNEI. V was clipped by 10 bases and J by 7 bases; unmatched bases: 12. This CDR3 is built from 13 residues. CDR3 nucleotide sequence: TGTGCCAACTCCGGGACTACAGCAGGGACCCAGTACTTC. Protein product: CANSGTTAGTQYF.

J is TRBJ2-1 and V is TRBV7-6; 12 bases are a match to TRBD2. Germline CDR1 reads SGHVS; CDR2 reads FNYEAQ. There are 15 residues in the CDR3. V lost 5 bases to trimming and J lost 7 bases; unmatched junction nucleotides: 6. The CDR3 reads CASSRGLAGTNEQFF. For the CDR3, the DNA is TGTGCCAGCAGCCGCGGACTAGCGGGGACAAATGAGCAGTTCTTC.

The chain couples TRBV19 to TRBJ2-5; 8 bases align to TRBD1. The CDR3 is made up of 13 amino acids. After removal of 8 bases from V and 5 bases from J, the junction contained 7 bases not matched to a gene. CDR1 LNHDA and CDR2 SQIVND come from the germline V gene (reference sequence). CDR3 nucleotides: TGTGCCAGTGGGACAGGTTCGGAGGAGACCCAGTACTTC. Its protein product is CASGTGSEETQYF.

The chain employs TRBV4-1 and TRBJ2-7; TRBD2 aligns across 9 bases. CDR1 and CDR2 from the germline V gene are MGHRA and YSYEKL. V shed 3 bases, J shed 2 bases, and the junction held 8 bases outside the gene matches. The CDR3 covers 16 residues. CDR3 residues: CASSQVTSGPTYEQYF. CDR3 DNA sequence: TGCGCCAGCAGCCAGGTAACTAGCGGGCCAACCTACGAGCAGTACTTC.

The CDR3 protein is CASSALRRTNTEAFF. In nucleotides, the CDR3 is TGTGCCAGCAGTGCCTTGCGTAGAACGAACACTGAAGCTTTCTTT. The V gene is TRBV6-1, the J gene TRBJ1-1; D remains unclear. Trimming removed 4 bases at V and 1 base at J, with 13 bases between. Looked up from germline, CDR1 is MNHNS and CDR2 is SASEGT. This CDR3 contains 15 residues.

A note on this clone: One junction end does not reproduce the germline sequence, and a read error may be involved. Additional DNA sequences in this sample encode the identical CDR3. The chain has TRBV7-2 and TRBJ1-2; 9 bases are a match to TRBD1. Looked up from germline, CDR1 is SGHTA and CDR2 is FQGNSA. CDR3 length: 15 amino acids. CDR3 sequence reads: CASGPGGTGYYGYTF. CDR3 coding DNA: TGCGCCAGCGGCCCCGGGGGGACAGGGTATTATGGCTACACCTTC. Filled out from reference TRBV7-2 and TRBJ1-2, the complete variable domain reads GAGVSQSPSNKVTEKGKDVELRCDPISGHTALYWYRQSLGQGLEFLIYFQGNSAPDKSGLPSDRFSAERTGGSVSTLTIQRTQQEDSAVYLCASGPGGTGYYGYTFGSGTRLTVV.

The rearrangement uses TRBV5-1 and TRBJ2-1, with 7 positions matching TRBD2. Germline-derived CDR1 and CDR2 are SGHRS and YFSETQ. The trim removed 4 bases at V and 7 bases at J, leaving 11 bases unmatched. This CDR3 region has 15 residues. The CDR3 region has the DNA TGCGCCAGCAGCCCAACGATCTTCGGGGGGAATGAGCAGTTCTTC. Translation gives CASSPTIFGGNEQFF.

This clone was detected a few times. The chain carries TRBV10-1 and TRBJ2-1; D is perhaps TRBD1 (6 bases). Germline V CDR1 and CDR2: WNHNN, SYGVQD (reference sequence). The CDR3 consists of 18 residues. Deletions cut 1 base from V and 3 bases from J, with 19 bases between. The chain's CDR3 is CASSELAHTGTRYNEQFF. The CDR3 nucleotides are TGCGCCAGCAGTGAGTTGGCCCATACCGGGACACGCTACAATGAGCAGTTCTTC.

The chain employs TRBV13 and TRBJ2-3; tentative D call: TRBD1 (5 bases). V shed 4 bases and J shed 10 bases, with 12 bases lying between them. The CDR3 has 12 residues. Germline V gene sequence: CDR1 PRHDT, CDR2 FYEKMQ (reference sequence). The CDR3 loop is CASSSGQFAQYF. The CDR3 DNA reads as TGTGCCAGCAGCTCAGGACAATTCGCGCAGTATTTT. The whole variable domain, filled in from reference TRBV13 and TRBJ2-3, reads AAGVIQSPRHLIKEKRETATLKCYPIPRHDTVYWYQQGPGQDPQFLISFYEKMQSDKGSIPDRFSAQQFSDYHSELNMSSLELGDSALYFCASSSGQFAQYFGPGTRLTVL.

The chain recombines TRBV29-1 with TRBJ1-4; no definite D call. Germline lookup yields CDR1 SQVTM and CDR2 ANQGSEA. The CDR3 is made up of 16 amino acids. Trimming took 4 bases from V and 2 from J, leaving 17 bases between them. In DNA form, the CDR3 reads TGCAGCGTTGCCCAAAGACGGAGAACGACTAATGAAAAACTGTTTTTT. Translating it yields CSVAQRRRTTNEKLFF.

The chain joins TRBV10-1 to TRBJ2-5; 11 bases map to TRBD2. The germline V gene has CDR1 WNHNN and CDR2 SYGVQD (reference sequence). This CDR3 has 16 residues. J lost 4 bases, V lost 0 bases, and 4 bases had no gene match. This CDR3 reads CASSESVAGGTETQYF. The DNA for the CDR3 is TGCGCCAGCAGTGAGTCGGTAGCGGGAGGGACAGAGACCCAGTACTTC.

The chain has TRBV27 and TRBJ2-7; 10 nucleotides agree with TRBD2. The CDR3 length is 17 residues. V dropped 2 bases and J dropped 4; count of bases not matched to a gene: 11. Germline-derived CDR1 and CDR2 are MNHEY and SMNVEV (reference sequence). Here the CDR3 DNA reads TGTGCCAGCAGTTTAATAAGGACTAGCGGACCATCTTACGAGCAGTACTTC. This sequence encodes CASSLIRTSGPSYEQYF.

This clone came up a few times. V and J are TRBV6-1 and TRBJ1-5, with 7 bases matching TRBD1. CDR3 length equals 16 residues. V gave up 2 bases and J gave up 4 bases; unmatched junction bases: 8. Germline loops: CDR1 MNHNS, CDR2 SASEGT. CDR3 sequence reads: CASSELSGTANQPQHF. CDR3 DNA: TGTGCCAGCAGTGAACTTTCAGGGACAGCGAATCAGCCCCAGCATTTT.

The chain recombines TRBV30 with TRBJ2-2, with a possible D match to TRBD2 (5 bases). CDR1 is GTSNPN, CDR2 SVGIG, per germline (reference sequence). The CDR3 totals 12 residues. The germline V and J ends were trimmed by 2 bases and 7 bases, with 8 bases remaining between them. CDR3 loop: CAWSSGIGELFF. The CDR3 DNA follows: TGTGCCTGGAGTAGCGGAATCGGGGAGCTGTTTTTT.

The chain combines TRBV27 with TRBJ1-2; D is perhaps TRBD1 (6 bases). The CDR3 has 14 amino acids. The germline V gene has CDR1 MNHEY and CDR2 SMNVEV (reference sequence). V was cut by 3 bases and J by 4 bases, with 12 bases left in between. CDR3 nucleotide sequence: TGTGCCAGCAGTTTTACAGGGAGTCCCTATGGCTACACCTTC. Its protein is CASSFTGSPYGYTF.